The 7 T cell receptor beta chains in this list originate from one sample, sequenced in a study of T cell responses to AZD1222 COVID-19 vaccine. TCRdb's copy holds only in-frame clones and misses some; the assay was immunoSEQ multiplex PCR. The sample contains 150,000 to 180,000 clones, roughly 90% of which appear only once. Sequencing was performed on peripheral blood, taken on day 0 of AZD1222 vaccination. These receptors came from an adult in good health.

This chain links TRBV4-2 with TRBJ2-5; D is tentatively TRBD1 or TRBD2 (5 bases each). The V and J ends lost 1 base and 2 bases respectively, with 8 bases between them. Germline-derived CDR1 and CDR2 are LGHNA and YNFKEQ. The CDR3 covers 14 residues. CDR3: CASSQGGMQETQYF. Written as DNA, the CDR3 is TGTGCCAGCAGCCAAGGGGGGATGCAAGAGACCCAGTACTTC.

The rearrangement joins TRBV15 to TRBJ1-5; 8 bases agree with TRBD1. With 6 bases clipped from V and 4 bases from J, the junction kept 5 bases outside the gene matches. This CDR3 is 14 amino acids long. Per the germline V gene, CDR1 is LNHNV and CDR2 is YYDKDF (reference sequence). CDR3: CATRHRGGNQPQHF. CDR3 nucleotides: TGTGCCACCAGACACAGGGGGGGGAATCAGCCCCAGCATTTT. Together with reference TRBV15 and TRBJ1-5, the CDR3 gives the full variable domain: DAMVIQNPRYQVTQFGKPVTLSCSQTLNHNVMYWYQQKSSQAPKLLFHYYDKDFNNEADTPDNFQSRRPNTSFCFLDIRSPGLGDTAMYLCATRHRGGNQPQHFGDGTRLSIL.

This clone was counted a single time. J is TRBJ2-3 and V is TRBV9; 11 bases are a match to TRBD2. Germline CDR1 reads SGDLS; CDR2 reads YYNGEE. With V trimmed by 2 bases and J by 7 bases, 6 bases remained unmatched. CDR3 length equals 15 residues. This CDR3 is CASSVRGTSGHTQYF. The CDR3, as DNA: TGTGCCAGCAGCGTGAGGGGGACTAGCGGACATACGCAGTATTTT.

The V call is TRBV18, the J call TRBJ2-7; perhaps TRBD2 as D (5 bases). Trimming stripped 1 base from V and 2 bases from J, with 9 bases between. Germline CDR1 and CDR2: KGHSH and LQKENI. This CDR3 is built from 14 residues. CDR3 coding DNA: TGTGCCAGCTCACCACAGGGAGTGCCCTACGAGCAGTACTTC. Amino acids: CASSPQGVPYEQYF.

The rearrangement joins TRBV28 to TRBJ1-2; D gene uncertain. CDR1 is MDHEN and CDR2 is SYDVKM in the germline V gene. This CDR3 is built from 14 residues. V lost 3 bases, J lost 5 bases, and 13 bases lay in between. CDR3: CASSLGAFRYGYTF. The CDR3 DNA sequence: TGTGCCAGCAGTTTGGGCGCCTTTCGTTATGGCTACACCTTC.

The J gene is TRBJ1-2, the V gene TRBV4-3, with no clear D. V lost 0 bases and J 0 bases, leaving 8 bases between the germline ends. CDR1 is LGHNA and CDR2 is YSLEER in the germline V gene. The CDR3 is 15 amino acids. The CDR3 is CASSQDRGANYGYTF. CDR3 DNA: TGCGCCAGCAGCCAAGATCGCGGGGCTAACTATGGCTACACCTTC.

As regards this clone: The sample has other DNA sequences that encode this CDR3 too. V is TRBV5-1 and J is TRBJ1-1, with 7 nucleotides matching TRBD1. The CDR3 has 15 residues. Per germline, CDR1 SGHRS and CDR2 YFSETQ. With 4 bases clipped from V and 5 bases from J, the junction kept 11 bases outside the gene matches. The CDR3 spells CASSLGAGGRTEAFF. The CDR3, as DNA: TGCGCCAGCAGCCTGGGGGCAGGGGGAAGGACTGAAGCTTTCTTT.